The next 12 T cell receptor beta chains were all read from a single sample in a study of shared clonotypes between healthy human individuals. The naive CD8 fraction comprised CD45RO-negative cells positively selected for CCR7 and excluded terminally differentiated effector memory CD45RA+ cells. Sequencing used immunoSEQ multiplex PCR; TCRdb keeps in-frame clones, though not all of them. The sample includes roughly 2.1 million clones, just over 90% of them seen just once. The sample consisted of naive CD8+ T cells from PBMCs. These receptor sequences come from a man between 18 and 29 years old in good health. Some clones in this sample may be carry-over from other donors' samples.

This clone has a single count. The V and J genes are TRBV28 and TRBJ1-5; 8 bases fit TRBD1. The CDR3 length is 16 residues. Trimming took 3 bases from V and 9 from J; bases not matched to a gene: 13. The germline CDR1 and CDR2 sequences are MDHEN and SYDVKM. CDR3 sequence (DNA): TGTGCCAGCAGTTTCCGTGCCAGGGGGCTGAATTTGCCCCAGCATTTT. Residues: CASSFRARGLNLPQHF.

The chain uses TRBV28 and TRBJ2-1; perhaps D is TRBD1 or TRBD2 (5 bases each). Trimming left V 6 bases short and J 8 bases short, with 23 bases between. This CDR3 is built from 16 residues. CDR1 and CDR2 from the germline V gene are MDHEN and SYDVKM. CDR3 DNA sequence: TGTGCCAGCAGCCTTCGCGGGTGGGGAGCAGGGCATGAGCAGTTCTTC. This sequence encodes CASSLRGWGAGHEQFF.

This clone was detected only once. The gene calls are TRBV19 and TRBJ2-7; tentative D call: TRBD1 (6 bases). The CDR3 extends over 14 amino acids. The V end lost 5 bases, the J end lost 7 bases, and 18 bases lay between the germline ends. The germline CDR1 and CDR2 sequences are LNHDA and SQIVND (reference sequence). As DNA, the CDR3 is TGTGCCAGTAGTTTTACAGGGATCTGGTCGGAGCAGTACTTC. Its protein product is CASSFTGIWSEQYF.

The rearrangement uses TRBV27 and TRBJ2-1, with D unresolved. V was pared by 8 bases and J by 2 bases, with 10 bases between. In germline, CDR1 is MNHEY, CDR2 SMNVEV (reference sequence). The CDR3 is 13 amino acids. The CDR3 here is CASRSTTYNEQFF. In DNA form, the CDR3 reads TGTGCCAGCCGCTCCACCACCTACAATGAGCAGTTCTTC.

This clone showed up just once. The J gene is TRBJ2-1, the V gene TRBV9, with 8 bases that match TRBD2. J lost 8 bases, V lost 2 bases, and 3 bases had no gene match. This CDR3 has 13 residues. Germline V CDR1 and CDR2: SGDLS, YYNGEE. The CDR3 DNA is TGTGCCAGCAGCGTTAGCGGGATCGATGAGCAGTTCTTC. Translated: CASSVSGIDEQFF. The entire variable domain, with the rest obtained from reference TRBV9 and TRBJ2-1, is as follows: DSGVTQTPKHLITATGQRVTLRCSPRSGDLSVYWYQQSLDQGLQFLIQYYNGEERAKGNILERFSAQQFPDLHSELNLSSLELGDSALYFCASSVSGIDEQFFGPGTRLTVL.

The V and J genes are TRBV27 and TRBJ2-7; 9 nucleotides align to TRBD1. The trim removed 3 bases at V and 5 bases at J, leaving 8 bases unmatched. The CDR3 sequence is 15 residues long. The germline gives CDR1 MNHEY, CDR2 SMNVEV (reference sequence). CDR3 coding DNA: TGTGCCAGCAGTTTGTTGGGACAGGGTTTCGACGAGCAGTACTTC. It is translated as CASSLLGQGFDEQYF.

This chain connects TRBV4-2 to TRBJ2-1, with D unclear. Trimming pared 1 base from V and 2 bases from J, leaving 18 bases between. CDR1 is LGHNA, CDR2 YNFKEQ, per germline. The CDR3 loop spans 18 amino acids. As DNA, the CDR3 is TGTGCCAGCAGCCAAGGACTTTCCTCAGATGAGGCCTACAATGAGCAGTTCTTC. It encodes CASSQGLSSDEAYNEQFF.

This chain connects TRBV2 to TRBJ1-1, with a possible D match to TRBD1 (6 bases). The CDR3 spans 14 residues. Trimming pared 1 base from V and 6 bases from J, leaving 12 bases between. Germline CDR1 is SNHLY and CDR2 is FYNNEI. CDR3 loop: CASSEGGGASEAFF. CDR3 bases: TGTGCCAGCAGTGAAGGGGGGGGCGCCTCTGAAGCTTTCTTT.

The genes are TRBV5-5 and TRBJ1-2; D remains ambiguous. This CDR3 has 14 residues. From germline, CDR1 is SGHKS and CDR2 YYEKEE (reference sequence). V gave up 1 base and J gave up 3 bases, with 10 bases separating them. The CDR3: CASSLRGEHYGYTF. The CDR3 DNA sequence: TGTGCCAGCAGCTTGCGGGGTGAGCACTATGGCTACACCTTC.

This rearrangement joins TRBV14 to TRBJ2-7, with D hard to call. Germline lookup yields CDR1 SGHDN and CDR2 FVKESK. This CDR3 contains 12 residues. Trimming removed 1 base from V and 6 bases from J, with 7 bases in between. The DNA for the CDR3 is TGTGCCAGCAGCCAAGTTCTCCGCGAGCAGTACTTC. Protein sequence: CASSQVLREQYF.

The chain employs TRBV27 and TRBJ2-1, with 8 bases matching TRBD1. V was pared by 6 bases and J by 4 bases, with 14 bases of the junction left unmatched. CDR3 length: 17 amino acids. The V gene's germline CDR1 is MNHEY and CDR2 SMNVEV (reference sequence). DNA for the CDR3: TGTGCCAGCAGAGATCTCAGGGGGCGTCTATCTTACAATGAGCAGTTCTTC. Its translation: CASRDLRGRLSYNEQFF.

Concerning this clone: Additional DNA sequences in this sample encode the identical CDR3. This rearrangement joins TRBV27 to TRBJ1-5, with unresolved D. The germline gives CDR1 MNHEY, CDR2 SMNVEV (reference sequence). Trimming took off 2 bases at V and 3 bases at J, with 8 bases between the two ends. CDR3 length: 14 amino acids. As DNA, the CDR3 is TGTGCCAGCAGTTTAGGAGGCGCCAATCAGCCCCAGCATTTT. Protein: CASSLGGANQPQHF.